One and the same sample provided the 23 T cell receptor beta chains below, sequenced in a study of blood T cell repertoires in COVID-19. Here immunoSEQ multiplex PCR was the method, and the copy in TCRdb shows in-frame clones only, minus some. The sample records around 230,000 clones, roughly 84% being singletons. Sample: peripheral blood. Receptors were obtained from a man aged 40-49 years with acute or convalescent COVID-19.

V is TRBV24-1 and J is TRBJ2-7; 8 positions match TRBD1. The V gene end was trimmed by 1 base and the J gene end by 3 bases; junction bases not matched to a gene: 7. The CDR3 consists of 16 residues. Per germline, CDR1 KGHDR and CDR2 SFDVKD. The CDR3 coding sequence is TGTGCCACCAGTGATTTTGCGGGACAGGTTAACTACGAGCAGTACTTC. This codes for CATSDFAGQVNYEQYF.

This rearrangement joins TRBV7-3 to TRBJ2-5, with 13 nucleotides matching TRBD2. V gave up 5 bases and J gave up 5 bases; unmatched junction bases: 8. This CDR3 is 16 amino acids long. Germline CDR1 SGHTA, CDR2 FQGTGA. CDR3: CASSPTGTSGIETQYF. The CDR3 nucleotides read TGTGCCAGCAGCCCAACAGGGACTAGCGGGATTGAGACCCAGTACTTC.

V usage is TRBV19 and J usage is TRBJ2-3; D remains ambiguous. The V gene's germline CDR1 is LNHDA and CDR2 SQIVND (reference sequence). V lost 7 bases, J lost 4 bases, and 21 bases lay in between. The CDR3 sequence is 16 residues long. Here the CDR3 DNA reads TGTGCCAGTAACCCCCAAGGAGCTAGTTGGCCAGATACGCAGTATTTT. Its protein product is CASNPQGASWPDTQYF.

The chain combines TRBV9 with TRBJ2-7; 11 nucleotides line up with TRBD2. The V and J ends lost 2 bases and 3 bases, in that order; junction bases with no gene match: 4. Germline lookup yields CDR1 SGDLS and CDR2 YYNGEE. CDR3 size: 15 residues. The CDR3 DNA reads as TGTGCCAGCAGCGTGACTAGCGGGACCCTCTACGAGCAGTACTTC. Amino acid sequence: CASSVTSGTLYEQYF.

CDR3 in DNA: TGTGCCAGCACCCCTGGAGGGCCTTCTGAAGCTTTCTTT. Protein product: CASTPGGPSEAFF. V gene TRBV7-9 combines with J gene TRBJ1-1; D is ambiguous. The CDR3 is made up of 13 amino acids. V lost 7 bases and J 6 bases, leaving 15 bases between the germline ends. Germline-derived CDR1 and CDR2 are SEHNR and FQNEAQ (reference sequence).

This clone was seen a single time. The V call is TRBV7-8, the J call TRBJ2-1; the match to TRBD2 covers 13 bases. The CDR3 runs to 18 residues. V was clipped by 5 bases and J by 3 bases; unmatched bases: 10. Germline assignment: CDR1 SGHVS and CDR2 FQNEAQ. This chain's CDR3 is CASSTRSTSGRDYNEQFF. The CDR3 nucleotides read TGTGCCAGCAGCACACGGAGTACTAGCGGGAGGGACTACAATGAGCAGTTCTTC.

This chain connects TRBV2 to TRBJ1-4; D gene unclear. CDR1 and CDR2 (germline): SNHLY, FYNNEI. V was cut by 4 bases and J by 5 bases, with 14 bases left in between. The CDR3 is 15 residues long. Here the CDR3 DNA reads TGTGCCAGCAGTGGCGAAGTAGCGCTAAATGAAAAACTGTTTTTT. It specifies CASSGEVALNEKLFF.

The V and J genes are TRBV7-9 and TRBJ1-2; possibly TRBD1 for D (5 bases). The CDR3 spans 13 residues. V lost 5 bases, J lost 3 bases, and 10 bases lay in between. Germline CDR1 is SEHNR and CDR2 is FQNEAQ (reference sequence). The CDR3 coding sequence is TGTGCCAGCAGCCGAGACAGTGACTATGGCTACACCTTC. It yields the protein CASSRDSDYGYTF.

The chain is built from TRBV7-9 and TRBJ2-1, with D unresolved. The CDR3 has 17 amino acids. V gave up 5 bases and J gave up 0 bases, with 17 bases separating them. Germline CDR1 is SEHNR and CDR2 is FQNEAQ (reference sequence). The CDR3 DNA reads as TGTGCCAGCAGCACTATGTTGCGCTATAGCTCCTACAATGAGCAGTTCTTC. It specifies CASSTMLRYSSYNEQFF.

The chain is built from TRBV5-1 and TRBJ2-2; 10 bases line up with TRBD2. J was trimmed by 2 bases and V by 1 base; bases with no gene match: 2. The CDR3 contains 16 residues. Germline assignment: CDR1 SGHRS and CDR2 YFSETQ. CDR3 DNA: TGCGCCAGCAGCTTGAGCGGGAGGGGTAACACCGGGGAGCTGTTTTTT. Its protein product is CASSLSGRGNTGELFF.

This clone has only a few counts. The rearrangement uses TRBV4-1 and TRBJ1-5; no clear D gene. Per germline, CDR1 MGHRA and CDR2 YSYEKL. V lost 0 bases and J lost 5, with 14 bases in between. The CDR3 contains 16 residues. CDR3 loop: CASSQDSTAGYQPQHF. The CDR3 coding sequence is TGCGCCAGCAGCCAAGATTCCACTGCGGGGTATCAGCCCCAGCATTTT.

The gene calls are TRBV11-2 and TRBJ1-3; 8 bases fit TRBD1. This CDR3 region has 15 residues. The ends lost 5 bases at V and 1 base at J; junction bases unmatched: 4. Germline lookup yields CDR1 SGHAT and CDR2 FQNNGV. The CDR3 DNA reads TGTGCCAGCAGCCCCGGACAGGGTTCTGGAAACACCATATATTTT. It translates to CASSPGQGSGNTIYF.

The CDR3 reads CASSLAWGADTQYF. Written as DNA, the CDR3 is TGCGCCAGCAGCTTGGCGTGGGGGGCAGATACGCAGTATTTT. This chain connects TRBV5-1 to TRBJ2-3; a weak D match, TRBD2 (6 bases). Germline assignment: CDR1 SGHRS and CDR2 YFSETQ. This CDR3 has 14 residues. Trimming cost V 0 bases and J 4 bases, with 9 bases left between them.

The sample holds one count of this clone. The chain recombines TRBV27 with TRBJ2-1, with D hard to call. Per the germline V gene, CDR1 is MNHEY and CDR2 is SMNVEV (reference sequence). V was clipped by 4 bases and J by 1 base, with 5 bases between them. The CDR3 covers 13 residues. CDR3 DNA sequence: TGTGCCAGCAGTTCCGTTTCCTACAATGAGCAGTTCTTC. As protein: CASSSVSYNEQFF.

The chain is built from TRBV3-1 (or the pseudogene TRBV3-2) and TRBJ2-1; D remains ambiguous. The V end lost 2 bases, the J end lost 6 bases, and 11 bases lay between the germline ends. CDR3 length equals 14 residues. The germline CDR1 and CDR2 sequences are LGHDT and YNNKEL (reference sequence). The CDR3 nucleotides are TGTGCCAGCAGCCAAAGAGGTGAGAGCAATGAGCAGTTCTTC. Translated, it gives CASSQRGESNEQFF.

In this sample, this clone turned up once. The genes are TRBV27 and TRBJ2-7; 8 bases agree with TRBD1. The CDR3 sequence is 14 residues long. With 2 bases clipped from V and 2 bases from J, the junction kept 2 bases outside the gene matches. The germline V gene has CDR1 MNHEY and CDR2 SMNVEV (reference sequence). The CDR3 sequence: CASSLRDRTYEQYF. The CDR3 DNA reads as TGTGCCAGCAGTTTAAGGGACAGGACCTACGAGCAGTACTTC.

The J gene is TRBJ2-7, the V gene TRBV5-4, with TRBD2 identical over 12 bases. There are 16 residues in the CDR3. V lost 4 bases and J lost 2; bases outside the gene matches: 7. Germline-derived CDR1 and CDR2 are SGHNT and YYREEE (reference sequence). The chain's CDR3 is CASSQGLAGGTYEQYF. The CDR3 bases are TGTGCCAGCAGCCAGGGACTAGCGGGCGGTACCTACGAGCAGTACTTC.

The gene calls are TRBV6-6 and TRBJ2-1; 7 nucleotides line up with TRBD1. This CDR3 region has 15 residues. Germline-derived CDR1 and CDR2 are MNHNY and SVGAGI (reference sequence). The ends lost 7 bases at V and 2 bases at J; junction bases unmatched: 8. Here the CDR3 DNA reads TGTGCCAGCAAAGACCAGGGGACAGCCTACAATGAGCAGTTCTTC. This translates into CASKDQGTAYNEQFF.

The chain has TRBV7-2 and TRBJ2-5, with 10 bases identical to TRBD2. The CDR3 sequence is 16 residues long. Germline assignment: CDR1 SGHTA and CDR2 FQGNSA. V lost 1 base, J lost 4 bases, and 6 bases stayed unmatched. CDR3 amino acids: CASSLVLAGERETQYF. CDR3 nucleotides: TGTGCCAGCAGCTTAGTTCTAGCGGGAGAGAGAGAGACCCAGTACTTC. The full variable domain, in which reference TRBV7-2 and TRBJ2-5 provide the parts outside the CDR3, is GAGVSQSPSNKVTEKGKDVELRCDPISGHTALYWYRQSLGQGLEFLIYFQGNSAPDKSGLPSDRFSAERTGGSVSTLTIQRTQQEDSAVYLCASSLVLAGERETQYFGPGTRLLVL.

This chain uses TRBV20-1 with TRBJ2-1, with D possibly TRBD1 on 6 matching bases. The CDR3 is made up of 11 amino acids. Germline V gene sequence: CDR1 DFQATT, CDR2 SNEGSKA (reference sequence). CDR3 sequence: CSLQGHNEQFF. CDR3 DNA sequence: TGCAGCTTACAGGGCCACAATGAGCAGTTCTTC.

The CDR3 nucleotides read TGTGCCAGCAGCCACGTCCAGGGTCGGAACACTGAAGCTTTCTTT. Residues: CASSHVQGRNTEAFF. The rearrangement joins TRBV11-2 to TRBJ1-1; the D gene is possibly TRBD1 (5 bases). Germline V lookup: CDR1 SGHAT, CDR2 FQNNGV. V lost 5 bases and J 1 base, leaving 14 bases between the germline ends. The CDR3 sequence is 15 residues long.

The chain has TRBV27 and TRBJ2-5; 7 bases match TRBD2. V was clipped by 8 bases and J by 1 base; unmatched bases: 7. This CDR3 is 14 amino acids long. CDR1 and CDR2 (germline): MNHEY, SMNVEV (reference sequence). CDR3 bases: TGTGCCAGCGCCAGGACTAGAGCCCAAGAGACCCAGTACTTC. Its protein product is CASARTRAQETQYF.

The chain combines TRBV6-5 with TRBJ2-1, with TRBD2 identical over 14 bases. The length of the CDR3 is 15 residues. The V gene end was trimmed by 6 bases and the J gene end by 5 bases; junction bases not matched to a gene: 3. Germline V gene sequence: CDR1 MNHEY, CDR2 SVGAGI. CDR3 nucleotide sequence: TGTGCCAGCAGAGGGACTAGCGGGAGCCACAATGAGCAGTTCTTC. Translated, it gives CASRGTSGSHNEQFF.